A selection of T cell receptor beta chains follows, all from one sample in a study of human T cells and chemical hapten exposure. Each CDR3 protein gets one entry after TCRdb re-called the RACE reads with MiXCR. The sample yields a few hundred thousand distinct CDR3 sequences, around 6% seen once. The sample consisted of whole blood, taken in connection with sensitization to the hapten diphenylcyclopropenone (DPC). The receptors derive from a woman aged 18-29 years with alopecia areata. Some clones in this sample may be carry-over from other donors' samples. CDR3s include the opening cysteine and the closing phenylalanine or tryptophan. The D gene is left open where the match is weak. Clone size is shown for a subset of rows, as once, few, many or a class of expanded clone.

d_gene,abundance,v_gene,j_gene,CDR3nt,CDR3aa
TRBD2,few,TRBV27,TRBJ2-3,TGTGCCAGCAGGCGGGGGGCCACAGATACGCAGTATTTT,CASRRGATDTQYF
-,-,TRBV5-1,TRBJ2-2,TGCGCCAGCAGCTTGGACCTGGTCACCGGGGAGCTGTTTTTT,CASSLDLVTGELFF
-,many,TRBV28,TRBJ1-1,TGTGCCAGCAGTTTACCTCCAGGGGCCCTAATGAACACTGAAGCTTTCTTT,CASSLPPGALMNTEAFF
-,many,TRBV18,TRBJ1-2,TGTGCCAGCTCACCACCGGAACGGACCTATGGCTACACCTTC,CASSPPERTYGYTF
-,few,TRBV9,TRBJ2-1,TGTGCTTCCGTGGGTGAGGGATGGAACAATGAGCAGTTCTTC,CASVGEGWNNEQFF
-,few,TRBV28,TRBJ2-7,TGTGCCAGCAGCTTCCAATCCGACGGTCCCTACGAGCAGTACTTC,CASSFQSDGPYEQYF
-,few,TRBV4-1,TRBJ1-1,TGCGCCAGCAGCCAAGATCGGAGGGAGGGCGGCACTGAAGCTTTCTTT,CASSQDRREGGTEAFF
-,many,TRBV6-5,TRBJ1-1,TGTGCCAGCAGCTTACGTGGGGGCGTTGACACTGAAGCTTTCTTT,CASSLRGGVDTEAFF
-,few,TRBV27,TRBJ2-2,TGTGCCAGCAGTTCCCCGTTGAGGAACACCGGGGAGCTGTTTTTT,CASSSPLRNTGELFF
TRBD2,few,TRBV9,TRBJ2-5,TGTGCCAGCAGCGTAGGGTTAAATTCAGCGGGGGGATTACAAGAGACCCAGTACTTC,CASSVGLNSAGGLQETQYF